One sample yielded the 32 T cell receptor beta chains listed below, sequenced in a study of blood T cell repertoires in COVID-19. Clones were read by immunoSEQ multiplex PCR, and TCRdb kept only the in-frame ones, dropping some. The sample includes about 120,000 clones, approximately 80% of them seen just once. The sample comprised peripheral blood. The receptors derive from a woman aged 80 or over with acute or convalescent COVID-19.

The V and J genes are TRBV7-2 and TRBJ2-1; 7 bases map to TRBD2. Looked up from germline, CDR1 is SGHTA and CDR2 is FQGNSA. The V and J ends lost 5 bases and 0 bases, in that order; junction bases with no gene match: 4. This CDR3 is 15 amino acids long. The CDR3 loop reads CASSLTSSSYNEQFF. CDR3 nucleotides: TGTGCCAGCAGCCTGACTAGCTCCTCCTACAATGAGCAGTTCTTC.

This clone was observed a few times. The chain employs TRBV6-5 and TRBJ2-7; 10 bases are shared with TRBD1. V shed 4 bases, J shed 4 bases, and the junction held 7 bases outside the gene matches. The CDR3 consists of 15 residues. Germline V gene data show CDR1 as MNHEY and CDR2 as SVGAGI. This CDR3 is CASSSLRGQGYEQYF. CDR3 coding DNA: TGTGCCAGCAGTTCCCTCCGGGGACAGGGGTACGAGCAGTACTTC.

This clone was seen a few times. This rearrangement joins TRBV6-6 to TRBJ1-2; unclear D gene. The CDR3 extends over 14 amino acids. The V and J ends lost 2 bases and 5 bases respectively, with 12 bases between them. CDR1 is MNHNY and CDR2 is SVGAGI in the germline V gene (reference sequence). CDR3 sequence (DNA): TGTGCCAGCAGTTACGGCTTGCCCGATTATGGCTACACCTTC. As protein: CASSYGLPDYGYTF.

CDR3 DNA: TGTGCCAGTATGGAGGGTATCGGCAATCAGCCCCAGCATTTT. This encodes CASMEGIGNQPQHF. V gene TRBV19 combines with J gene TRBJ1-5; no clear D gene. The CDR3 is made up of 14 amino acids. Trimming removed 7 bases at V and 2 bases at J, with 12 bases between. Germline V CDR1 and CDR2: LNHDA, SQIVND (reference sequence).

This clone has just a few counts. This chain connects TRBV9 to TRBJ2-3, with a weak D call TRBD2 (6 bases). Trimming removed 0 bases from V and 6 bases from J, with 14 bases in between. This CDR3 is built from 15 residues. Germline V CDR1 and CDR2: SGDLS, YYNGEE. The CDR3 DNA is TGTGCCAGCAGCGTAGATGGGGGGAAAGATGATACGCAGTATTTT. Translated: CASSVDGGKDDTQYF.

In this sample, this clone turned up once. The chain carries TRBV25-1 and TRBJ1-1, with D possibly being TRBD1 (5 bases). V was pared by 7 bases and J by 4 bases, with 13 bases between. This CDR3 has 13 residues. CDR1 and CDR2 (germline): MGHDK, SYGVNS. The CDR3 spells CASIPRVGTEAFF. The DNA of the CDR3 is TGTGCCAGCATCCCCAGGGTGGGCACTGAAGCTTTCTTT. The entire variable domain, with the rest obtained from reference TRBV25-1 and TRBJ1-1, is as follows: EADIYQTPRYLVIGTGKKITLECSQTMGHDKMYWYQQDPGMELHLIHYSYGVNSTEKGDLSSESTVSRIRTEHFPLTLESARPSHTSQYLCASIPRVGTEAFFGQGTRLTVV.

The chain links TRBV19 to TRBJ2-7; TRBD1 matches at 9 bases. V trimming: 2 bases; J trimming: 3 bases; junction bases outside the gene matches: 8. Germline CDR1 LNHDA, CDR2 SQIVND (reference sequence). This CDR3 spans 16 amino acids. The CDR3, as DNA: TGTGCCAGTAGTATAAGATCCACGGACAGGGGCTACGAGCAGTACTTC. Residues: CASSIRSTDRGYEQYF. Looking up the rest from reference TRBV19 and TRBJ2-7 gives the full variable domain: DGGITQSPKYLFRKEGQNVTLSCEQNLNHDAMYWYRQDPGQGLRLIYYSQIVNDFQKGDIAEGYSVSREKKESFPLTVTSAQKNPTAFYLCASSIRSTDRGYEQYFGPGTRLTVT.

There are a few counts of this clone. This chain connects TRBV28 to TRBJ2-3; maybe TRBD2 (7 bases). The V and J ends lost 7 bases and 6 bases respectively, with 17 bases between them. The CDR3 has 14 residues. Per the germline V gene, CDR1 is MDHEN and CDR2 is SYDVKM. The CDR3 sequence: CASTQGREFDTQYF. The CDR3 region has the DNA TGTGCCAGCACCCAGGGGCGGGAGTTCGATACGCAGTATTTT.

The chain combines TRBV6-5 with TRBJ2-3, with TRBD1 identical over 11 bases. The CDR3 spans 16 residues. Trimming took 4 bases from V and 0 from J; bases not matched to a gene: 3. Germline V gene lookup returns CDR1 MNHEY and CDR2 SVGAGI. DNA for the CDR3: TGTGCCAGCAGTTTCCGGGACAGGGGGAGCACAGATACGCAGTATTTT. This encodes CASSFRDRGSTDTQYF.

In its sample, this clone was seen once. The chain couples TRBV29-1 to TRBJ2-1; no reliable D call. Germline-derived CDR1 and CDR2 are SQVTM and ANQGSEA. The CDR3 consists of 12 residues. V was clipped by 6 bases and J by 0 bases, with 6 bases between them. As DNA, the CDR3 is TGCAGCGTCTCAGACTCCTACAATGAGCAGTTCTTC. This gives the protein CSVSDSYNEQFF.

This clone was observed once. The DNA of the CDR3 is TGTGCCAGTAGTATGTATGCGGGGGGCCACTATGGCTACACCTTC. As protein: CASSMYAGGHYGYTF. This chain connects TRBV19 to TRBJ1-2; tentatively, D is TRBD1 (6 bases). The V gene lost 3 bases and the J gene lost 3 bases, with 14 bases spanning the gap. The CDR3 has 15 residues. Germline V lookup: CDR1 LNHDA, CDR2 SQIVND (reference sequence).

The CDR3 loop is CASSYSYSYSNQPQHF. In DNA, the CDR3 is TGTGCCAGCAGTTACTCGTACAGCTATAGCAATCAGCCCCAGCATTTT. The V call is TRBV6-2 or TRBV6-3, the J call TRBJ1-5; D gene uncertain. The CDR3 has 16 amino acids. CDR1 and CDR2 from the germline V gene are MNHEY and SVGEGT. With 0 bases removed from V and 0 bases from J, the gap between germline ends came to 9 bases.

The rearrangement joins TRBV5-1 to TRBJ2-2; maybe TRBD1 (6 bases). The germline V gene has CDR1 SGHRS and CDR2 YFSETQ. The CDR3 sequence is 16 residues long. Trimming cost V 4 bases and J 4 bases, with 17 bases left between them. The CDR3 here is CASSLQVRGPTGELFF. CDR3 nucleotides: TGCGCCAGCAGCCTTCAAGTCAGGGGACCCACCGGGGAGCTGTTTTTT.

DNA for the CDR3: TGTGCCAGCAGCCAAGTCAGGGGGGACACTGAAGCTTTCTTT. Translation: CASSQVRGDTEAFF. The chain joins TRBV3-1 (or the pseudogene TRBV3-2) to TRBJ1-1; TRBD1 matches at 7 bases. The CDR3 has 14 residues. The germline gives CDR1 LGHDT, CDR2 YNNKEL (reference sequence). The J segment lost 3 bases and the V segment lost 1 base, leaving 2 bases of the junction unmatched.

The chain employs TRBV5-1 and TRBJ2-7; 9 bases line up with TRBD1. The CDR3 length is 15 residues. Germline CDR1 is SGHRS and CDR2 is YFSETQ. Trimming cost V 4 bases and J 0 bases; bases outside gene matches: 5. The CDR3 DNA reads as TGCGCCAGCAGCCCCTCGACAGGGGGCTCCTACGAGCAGTACTTC. Its translation is CASSPSTGGSYEQYF.

V is TRBV30 and J is TRBJ2-3; 11 bases map to TRBD2. CDR3 length: 15 residues. Germline V lookup: CDR1 GTSNPN, CDR2 SVGIG (reference sequence). The ends lost 4 bases at V and 2 bases at J; junction bases unmatched: 5. CDR3 sequence: CAWTRLAGFTDTQYF. The CDR3 bases are TGTGCCTGGACCCGACTAGCGGGGTTCACAGATACGCAGTATTTT.

With regard to this clone: Relative to the germline gene, one junction end is altered; a read error may explain this. The chain uses TRBV9 and TRBJ1-5; TRBD1 might be the D (5 bases). Germline CDR1 reads SGDLS; CDR2 reads YYNGEE. The CDR3 length is 15 residues. As DNA, the CDR3 is TGTGCCAGCAGCCCCCGGGGGGATCTCAATCAGCTCCAGCATTTT. This codes for CASSPRGDLNQLQHF.

The chain carries TRBV6-1 and TRBJ1-2; 10 bases agree with TRBD1. The length of the CDR3 is 15 residues. Trimming took 1 base from V and 4 from J; bases not matched to a gene: 3. Looked up from germline, CDR1 is MNHNS and CDR2 is SASEGT. Written as DNA, the CDR3 is TGTGCCAGCAGTGAAGTGCGGACAGGGGGCTATGGCTACACCTTC. Translated: CASSEVRTGGYGYTF.

The gene calls are TRBV7-9 and TRBJ1-6; TRBD1 aligns across 8 bases. From germline, CDR1 is SEHNR and CDR2 FQNEAQ (reference sequence). The junction had 8 bases not matched to a gene; V was cut back by 4 bases and J by 9 bases. The CDR3 is 15 amino acids. Here the CDR3 reads CASSSGQGVSSPLHF. The CDR3 nucleotides are TGTGCCAGCAGCTCAGGACAGGGTGTGAGTTCACCCCTCCACTTT.

The gene calls are TRBV5-1 and TRBJ2-1, with D possibly matching TRBD2 (6 bases). The CDR3 is 15 residues long. CDR1 is SGHRS and CDR2 is YFSETQ in the germline V gene. V was clipped by 6 bases and J by 5 bases, with 18 bases between them. CDR3 sequence reads: CASTPRQGRNNEQFF. CDR3 DNA: TGCGCCAGCACCCCTAGGCAAGGGAGGAACAATGAGCAGTTCTTC. The complete variable domain, with remaining parts taken from reference TRBV5-1 and TRBJ2-1, reads KAGVTQTPRYLIKTRGQQVTLSCSPISGHRSVSWYQQTPGQGLQFLFEYFSETQRNKGNFPGRFSGRQFSNSRSEMNVSTLELGDSALYLCASTPRQGRNNEQFFGPGTRLTVL.

This rearrangement joins TRBV11-2 to TRBJ2-3; weak D call: TRBD2 (6 bases). The V and J ends lost 3 bases and 7 bases respectively, with 14 bases between them. Germline V gene lookup returns CDR1 SGHAT and CDR2 FQNNGV. The CDR3 runs 14 residues. The CDR3 DNA reads TGTGCCAGCAGCTTTTCCCCACTAGCCTATACGCAGTATTTT. Translating gives CASSFSPLAYTQYF.

The chain carries TRBV7-2 and TRBJ1-2; 8 bases are a match to TRBD1. This CDR3 has 14 residues. Germline CDR1 SGHTA, CDR2 FQGNSA. J was trimmed by 2 bases and V by 5 bases; bases with no gene match: 4. In DNA form, the CDR3 reads TGTGCCAGCAGCCGGGACAGGCGAAACTATGGCTACACCTTC. It specifies CASSRDRRNYGYTF.

The V call is TRBV27, the J call TRBJ1-6; D uncertain. Deletions cut 6 bases from V and 3 bases from J, with 3 bases between. The germline gives CDR1 MNHEY, CDR2 SMNVEV (reference sequence). This CDR3 spans 12 amino acids. The DNA of the CDR3 is TGTGCCAGCAGCTACTATAATTCACCCCTCCACTTT. Translation gives CASSYYNSPLHF.

The rearrangement links TRBV19 to TRBJ2-2, with D tentatively TRBD1 (6 bases). The V and J ends lost 2 bases and 4 bases respectively, with 11 bases between them. Germline V lookup: CDR1 LNHDA, CDR2 SQIVND (reference sequence). The CDR3 extends over 15 amino acids. Here the CDR3 DNA reads TGTGCCAGTAGTATACAGGGGCGCGGCACCGGGGAGCTGTTTTTT. Translated: CASSIQGRGTGELFF.

The V gene is TRBV7-3, the J gene TRBJ2-3; a weak D match, TRBD2 (6 bases). Trimming removed 6 bases at V and 9 bases at J, with 16 bases between. Per the germline V gene, CDR1 is SGHTA and CDR2 is FQGTGA. The CDR3 totals 13 residues. CDR3 in DNA: TGTGCCAGCAGTTCATCAATAGCGGAGACGCAGTATTTT. This sequence encodes CASSSSIAETQYF.

This sequence joins TRBV7-2 and TRBJ1-6, with D uncertain. The V gene lost 5 bases and the J gene lost 7 bases, with 12 bases spanning the gap. The CDR3 runs 14 residues. CDR1 is SGHTA and CDR2 is FQGNSA in the germline V gene. The CDR3 bases are TGTGCCAGCAGCCAGGTCCCAGAGAATTCACCCCTCCACTTT. Amino acid sequence: CASSQVPENSPLHF.

V is TRBV29-1 and J is TRBJ2-5; TRBD1 matches 7 bases. The V gene end was trimmed by 6 bases and the J gene end by 2 bases; junction bases not matched to a gene: 6. CDR1 is SQVTM, CDR2 ANQGSEA, per germline. CDR3 length: 13 amino acids. CDR3 DNA: TGCAGCGTCAGACAGGGCGGTCAAGAGACCCAGTACTTC. Protein sequence: CSVRQGGQETQYF.

This clone was detected only a few times. This chain connects TRBV10-3 to TRBJ2-5; the D gene is possibly TRBD2 (5 bases). The CDR3 has 14 amino acids. The V end lost 5 bases, the J end lost 4 bases, and 14 bases lay between the germline ends. CDR1 and CDR2 (germline): ENHRY, SYGVKD. The CDR3 sequence is CAISPGELGETQYF. The CDR3 DNA reads as TGTGCCATCAGTCCCGGGGAACTGGGAGAGACCCAGTACTTC.

The chain carries TRBV3-1 (or the pseudogene TRBV3-2) and TRBJ2-1; perhaps TRBD2 as D (5 bases). V gave up 1 base and J gave up 2 bases, with 9 bases separating them. CDR1 is LGHDT, CDR2 YNNKEL, per germline (reference sequence). This CDR3 has 15 amino acids. CDR3 bases: TGTGCCAGCAGCCAAGTGTCTAGCCCCTACAATGAGCAGTTCTTC. This gives the protein CASSQVSSPYNEQFF.

Worth noting for this clone: The sample has other DNA sequences that encode this CDR3 too. V is TRBV6-2 or TRBV6-3 and J is TRBJ2-1, with D possibly being TRBD1 (5 bases). The CDR3 has 14 residues. V lost 7 bases and J lost 4, with 14 bases in between. Germline V gene lookup returns CDR1 MNHEY and CDR2 SVGEGT. The CDR3: CASTPRGVYNEQFF. In DNA, the CDR3 is TGTGCCAGCACCCCAAGGGGCGTTTACAATGAGCAGTTCTTC.

This chain connects TRBV11-3 to TRBJ2-2, with 7 bases lining up with TRBD1. The trim removed 4 bases at V and 1 base at J, leaving 6 bases unmatched. Germline loops: CDR1 SGHNT, CDR2 YENEEA. The CDR3 covers 16 residues. The CDR3 loop is CASSYQTGKNTGELFF. Here the CDR3 DNA reads TGTGCCAGCAGCTACCAGACAGGGAAGAACACCGGGGAGCTGTTTTTT.

The chain employs TRBV5-4 and TRBJ1-6; 9 bases are shared with TRBD1. V was clipped by 5 bases and J by 10 bases; unmatched bases: 10. Germline V gene data show CDR1 as SGHNT and CDR2 as YYREEE (reference sequence). This CDR3 contains 15 residues. In DNA form, the CDR3 reads TGTGCCAGCAGATCCGGACAGGGGCTGGAGTCACCCCTCCACTTT. Amino acids: CASRSGQGLESPLHF.